This is a list of T cell receptor beta chains from one sample in a study of T cell responses to AZD1222 COVID-19 vaccine. The data were produced by immunoSEQ multiplex PCR, yet TCRdb's version contains in-frame clones alone and is incomplete. The sample yields some 180,000 clones, 85% to 95% seen once. This sample comprised peripheral blood, obtained on day 0 of AZD1222 vaccination. These receptors came from an adult in good health. Each CDR3 is given with its conserved first and last residue. A D gene is named only where the DNA matches it firmly.

V,D,CDR3
TRBV10-3,TRBD1,CATSGTGGSRTEAFF
TRBV10-2,-,CASSATPTGTKSYEQYF
TRBV7-9,-,CASSVPRTGSTDTQYF
TRBV5-1,TRBD2,CASSGSSGGAVDEQFF
TRBV2,-,CATNLGEGELFF
TRBV9,-,CASSVALGVAGELFF
TRBV6-2/TRBV6-3,TRBD1,CASSWDRFSDTQYF
TRBV11-2,TRBD2,CASSSLAGDTGELFF
TRBV24-1,-,CATSEGPGPERGQYF
TRBV3-1/TRBV3-2,-,CASSEGTLSYEQYF
TRBV12-3/TRBV12-4,-,CASRGAVGEQYF
TRBV7-3,TRBD1,CASSRGTGGVEQYF
TRBV29-1,TRBD1,CSVDILGTGDGYTF
TRBV5-4,TRBD1,CASSQQGALETQYF
TRBV2,TRBD2,CASSESGGGVF
TRBV30,-,CAWTRGLGDEQYF
TRBV11-2,-,CASSLDRLNDEQYF
TRBV30,-,CAWSLVGAGQPQHF
TRBV11-2,-,CASSLSLSPGAEAFF
TRBV19,-,CASRDGPNLYTEAFF
TRBV13,-,CASSLGLNYGYTF
TRBV7-2,-,CASSLFGSMGGDTQYF
TRBV6-6,-,CASSWTEVGLGTEAFF
TRBV2,-,CASTQNGFRSYNSPLHF
TRBV28,-,CASRIMTGGQFF
TRBV19,-,CASSIPGRGGTEAFF
TRBV29-1,-,CSVGSGEGTEAFF
TRBV9,-,CASSVGPDSYEQYF
TRBV24-1,TRBD1,CATSDSRGKNTGELFF
TRBV29-1,-,CSVERAGGTEAFF
TRBV7-3,TRBD1,CASSSGQVNTEAFF
TRBV7-2,-,CASSDRDTYTGELFF
TRBV5-1,-,CASSLEILGGFTNGYTF
TRBV2,-,CASSEQGSNQPQHF
TRBV5-5,TRBD1,CASSLGTGGQPQHF
TRBV30,-,CAWSPWGAEQFF
TRBV12-3/TRBV12-4,-,CASSLEGPPLHF
TRBV2,-,CASSDRVRYGYTF
TRBV5-1,-,CASSFRGSNYNEQFF
TRBV7-3,-,CASSLGGSSYNSPLHF
TRBV5-4,-,CASSLEVGGPYNEQFF
TRBV11-3,TRBD2,CASSHASGGAGRSGELFF
TRBV25-1,TRBD1,CASSERQGYGYTF
TRBV7-2,TRBD2,CASSLRGIAGATDTQYF
TRBV4-3,TRBD1,CASSPDRGPYEQYF
TRBV5-6,-,CASSGGPEAFF
TRBV18,-,CASSQGSTEAFF
TRBV5-5,-,CASRQGDYEQYF
TRBV2,-,CASKQENTGELFF
TRBV2,-,CASSPQGWGTEAFF
TRBV19,-,CASRRGGLFYGYTF
TRBV7-2,-,CASSSSGTTGELFF
TRBV7-9,-,CASSLEQMNTEAFF
TRBV5-1,-,CASSLSRLTNEKLFF
TRBV6-2/TRBV6-3,TRBD1,CASSSPGQSTYEQYF
TRBV5-5,-,CASSRGESVGSPLHF
TRBV9,-,CASSVAPDGGYTF
TRBV10-3,-,CATGASSSSYNEQFF
TRBV7-8,-,CASSLIWDTHTEAFF